The 4 T cell receptor beta chains below were found in one sample sequenced in a study of T cells in Graves' hyperthyroidism and ophthalmopathy. The source material, RNA transcripts, was used to amplify TCR beta CDR3 regions. Using the HTBI primer set, a first-round RT-PCR was run on the TCR CDR3. TCRdb passed the multiplex PCR reads through MiXCR, listing each CDR3 protein once. The profile covers about 380,000 distinct CDR3 sequences, with approximately 17% appearing a single time and roughly two fifths taken by the ten largest. Source material: blood. All receptors come from a man aged 18 to 29 with Graves' ophthalmopathy.

This clonotype showed up many times. CDR3 nucleotide sequence: TGTGCCAGCAGTTTCAGGGAAGAGACCCAGTACTTC. It specifies CASSFREETQYF. This chain joins TRBV12-3 or TRBV12-4 and TRBJ2-5, with D perhaps matching TRBD1 (5 bases). Trimming took 3 bases from V and 3 from J, leaving 5 bases between them. CDR3 size: 12 residues.

As concerns this clonotype: A junction end diverges from the germline sequence, so it may reflect a read error. This chain uses TRBV24-1 with TRBJ2-3; 9 positions agree with TRBD1. CDR1 is KGHDR and CDR2 is SFDVKD in the germline V gene. This CDR3 is built from 17 residues. DNA for the CDR3: TGTGCCACCAGTGAGAACGAACAGGGGGCCCACACAGATACGCGGTATTTT. It is translated as CATSENEQGAHTDTRYF.

The V and J genes are TRBV10-3 and TRBJ1-1, with 10 bases aligning to TRBD1. Germline CDR1 is ENHRY and CDR2 is SYGVKD. This CDR3 is built from 13 residues. V lost 3 bases and J lost 11; bases outside the gene matches: 6. CDR3 sequence reads: CAISDSRQGAAFF. CDR3 DNA: TGTGCCATCAGTGATTCCCGACAGGGGGCCGCTTTCTTT.

This clonotype has more than one count but fewer than ten. In nucleotides, the CDR3 is TGTGCCATCAGTGACGCAGGGGACTCACCCCTCCACTTT. It yields the protein CAISDAGDSPLHF. This chain connects TRBV10-3 to TRBJ1-6, with a possible D match to TRBD1 (6 bases). The CDR3 is 13 amino acids. V lost 3 bases to trimming and J lost 10 bases, with 10 bases between them. Germline V gene data show CDR1 as ENHRY and CDR2 as SYGVKD.